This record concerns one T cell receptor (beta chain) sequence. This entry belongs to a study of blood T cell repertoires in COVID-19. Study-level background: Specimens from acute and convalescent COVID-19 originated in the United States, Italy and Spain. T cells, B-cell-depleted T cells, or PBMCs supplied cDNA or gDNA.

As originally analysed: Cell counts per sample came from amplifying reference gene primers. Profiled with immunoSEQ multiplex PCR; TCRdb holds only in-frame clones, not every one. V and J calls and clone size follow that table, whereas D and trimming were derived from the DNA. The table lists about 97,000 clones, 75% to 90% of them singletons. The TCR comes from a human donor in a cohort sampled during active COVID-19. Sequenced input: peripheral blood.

CDR3 DNA: TGCGCCAGCAGACAGAGGACAGGGTCGCCTGAGCAGTTCTTC. It specifies CASRQRTGSPEQFF. The chain employs TRBV10-1 and TRBJ2-1; 8 bases line up with TRBD1. The V and J ends lost 6 bases and 9 bases, in that order; junction bases with no gene match: 10. The germline V gene encodes CDR1 WNHNN and CDR2 SYGVQD (reference sequence). CDR3 length: 14 amino acids.